The rows below give T cell receptor beta chains drawn from one sample of a study of blood T cell repertoires in COVID-19. Data came from immunoSEQ multiplex PCR; TCRdb stores just in-frame clones and leaves some out. The sample consists of 190,000 or so clones, approximately 87% of them appearing once. Sequenced material: peripheral blood. Receptors were obtained from a woman aged 18-29 years who had recovered from COVID-19. The CDR3 runs from the conserved cysteine through the conserved F or W. D genes are given only for firm matches. Expanded clones are given a class, and other clones once, few, many or no size at all.

V	J	length	size	D	CDR3	DNA
TRBV14	TRBJ1-1	15	.	TRBD1	CASSQIGQGLTEAFF	TGTGCCAGCAGCCAGATAGGACAGGGGCTCACTGAAGCTTTCTTT
TRBV7-2	TRBJ2-1	13	once	TRBD1	CASSLTGQNEQFF	TGTGCCAGCAGCTTGACAGGGCAGAATGAGCAGTTCTTC
TRBV10-3	TRBJ1-1	13	few	.	CAISEFAGREAFF	TGTGCCATCAGTGAGTTTGCAGGGCGTGAAGCTTTCTTT
TRBV9	TRBJ2-3	15	.	TRBD2	CASSEAGAGTDTQYF	TGTGCCAGCAGCGAGGCGGGAGCAGGCACAGATACGCAGTATTTT
TRBV2	TRBJ2-1	16	.	TRBD1	CASSGGTGSSYNEQFF	TGTGCCAGCAGCGGAGGGACAGGAAGCTCCTACAATGAGCAGTTCTTC
TRBV19	TRBJ1-1	15	.	.	CASAGRGLKNTEAFF	TGTGCCAGTGCAGGGAGGGGACTTAAGAACACTGAAGCTTTCTTT
TRBV5-6	TRBJ2-3	15	.	.	CASSLQGVSTDTQYF	TGTGCCAGCAGCTTACAGGGTGTGAGCACAGATACGCAGTATTTT
TRBV7-9	TRBJ2-7	13	.	.	CASSPTTGHEQYF	TGTGCCAGCAGCCCCACGACAGGACACGAGCAGTACTTC
TRBV3-1/TRBV3-2	TRBJ2-1	14	.	.	CASSENGESNEQFF	TGTGCCAGCAGCGAAAACGGAGAGTCCAATGAGCAGTTCTTC
TRBV14	TRBJ1-4	15	.	.	CASSRRPGDNEKLFF	TGTGCCAGCAGCCGAAGACCAGGGGACAATGAAAAACTGTTTTTT
TRBV19	TRBJ2-1	17	.	TRBD2	CASSPPLRLAGGYEQFF	TGTGCCAGTAGTCCCCCCCTTAGACTAGCGGGAGGCTATGAGCAGTTCTTC
TRBV5-4	TRBJ2-2	15	.	.	CASSPPGSGTGELFF	TGTGCCAGCAGCCCTCCAGGGAGCGGGACCGGGGAGCTGTTTTTT
TRBV7-2	TRBJ2-1	16	.	TRBD2	CASSSQAGVSYNEQFF	TGTGCCAGCAGCTCTCAAGCGGGGGTATCCTACAATGAGCAGTTCTTC
TRBV6-6	TRBJ1-5	16	.	.	CASSGPSGTSNQPQHF	TGTGCCAGCAGTGGGCCCTCCGGGACAAGTAATCAGCCCCAGCATTTT
TRBV7-7	TRBJ2-2	20	.	TRBD1	CASSHNPGTGEFPNTGELFF	TGTGCTAGCAGCCACAACCCCGGGACAGGGGAATTTCCAAACACCGGGGAGCTGTTTTTT
TRBV15	TRBJ1-1	16	.	.	CATSRGLGAMNTEAFF	TGTGCCACCAGCAGAGGGTTGGGGGCGATGAACACTGAAGCTTTCTTT
TRBV27	TRBJ1-1	14	.	.	CASSLVRGGKEAFF	TGTGCCAGCAGTTTGGTCCGCGGGGGGAAGGAAGCTTTCTTT